This passage covers 30 T cell receptor beta chains from one sample sequenced in a study of beta chain features in type 1 diabetes. The study's findings and limits: When Type 1 diabetes patients were examined, their TCRB CDR3s proved moderately but significantly shorter in all four CD4+ subsets.

Which antigens these TCRs recognize remains unknown. The isolated RNA, all of it, was reverse transcribed, so expressed TCRB transcripts were what got sequenced. Data came from immunoSEQ multiplex PCR; TCRdb stores just in-frame clones and leaves some out. The table has a few hundred thousand clones, around 16% seen once. Sequences were obtained from naive CD4+ T cells from blood. The receptor set was obtained from a man aged 25 to 45 with type 1 diabetes.

Only a few counts were recorded for this clone. The DNA for the CDR3 is TGTACAGGGGTTTCTGGAAACACCATATATTTT. Its protein product is CTGVSGNTIYF. The genes are TRBV30 and TRBJ1-3; 7 bases are a match to TRBD1. This CDR3 region has 11 residues. The germline gives CDR1 GTSNPN, CDR2 SVGIG (reference sequence). Variable domain in full (rest from reference TRBV30 and TRBJ1-3): SQTIHQWPATLVQPVGSPLSLECTVEGTSNPNLYWYRQAAGRGLQLLFYSVGIGQISSEVPQNLSASRPQDRQFILSSKKLLLSDSGFYLCTGVSGNTIYFGEGSWLTVV.

J is TRBJ2-3 and V is TRBV2; TRBD1 matches 7 bases. The CDR3 sequence is 16 residues long. V lost 6 bases, J lost 3 bases, and 12 bases stayed unmatched. Per germline, CDR1 SNHLY and CDR2 FYNNEI. In DNA form, the CDR3 reads TGTGCCAGCAGAAGGGGGACAGTTTCGGGGACAGATACGCAGTATTTT. Protein product: CASRRGTVSGTDTQYF. Combining the CDR3 with reference TRBV2 and TRBJ2-3 gives the whole variable domain EPEVTQTPSHQVTQMGQEVILRCVPISNHLYFYWYRQILGQKVEFLVSFYNNEISEKSEIFDDQFSVERPDGSNFTLKIRSTKLEDSAMYFCASRRGTVSGTDTQYFGPGTRLTVL.

This chain connects TRBV4-1 to TRBJ2-3; TRBD2 might be the D (5 bases). Trimming took off 0 bases at V and 5 bases at J, with 12 bases between the two ends. The CDR3 sequence is 15 residues long. Germline V lookup: CDR1 MGHRA, CDR2 YSYEKL. For the CDR3, the DNA is TGCGCCAGCAGCCAAGATGGACTGTGGGGAGATACGCAGTATTTT. The encoded protein is CASSQDGLWGDTQYF.

The CDR3 spells CASSKDGRVGFQETQYF. The DNA for the CDR3 is TGTGCCAGCAGCAAAGACGGTAGGGTCGGATTCCAAGAGACCCAGTACTTC. V gene TRBV21-1 combines with J gene TRBJ2-5. TRBV21-1 corresponds to a pseudogene. The CDR3 sequence is 17 residues long.

This clone was seen a few times. As DNA, the CDR3 is TGTGCCAGCTCAGCCCGGGCTAGCGGTAACACCGGGGAGCTGTTTTTT. This gives the protein CASSARASGNTGELFF. The chain employs TRBV18 and TRBJ2-2; 7 nucleotides align to TRBD2. Germline loops: CDR1 KGHSH, CDR2 LQKENI. Trimming took 5 bases from V and 2 from J; bases not matched to a gene: 8. The length of the CDR3 is 16 residues.

In nucleotides, the CDR3 is TGTGCCAGCAGTGACAGGGAGGCTCAGCCCCAGCATTTT. It yields the protein CASSDREAQPQHF. V usage is TRBV25-1 and J usage is TRBJ1-5, with a weak D call TRBD1 (5 bases). This CDR3 spans 13 amino acids. The ends were cut back, 3 bases at V and 6 bases at J, with 9 bases in the middle. CDR1 is MGHDK, CDR2 SYGVNS, per germline.

The J gene is TRBJ2-6, the V gene TRBV10-1; D possibly corresponds to TRBD2 (6 bases). Germline CDR1 is WNHNN and CDR2 is SYGVQD (reference sequence). V was trimmed by 3 bases and J by 0 bases, leaving 9 bases between them. This CDR3 contains 16 residues. The chain's CDR3 is CASSEDGSSGANVLTF. The DNA of the CDR3 is TGCGCCAGCAGTGAAGACGGGAGCTCTGGGGCCAACGTCCTGACTTTC.

This clone has more than one count but fewer than ten. The V and J genes are TRBV12-5 and TRBJ2-7; 10 bases align to TRBD1. V lost 0 bases, J lost 3 bases, and 11 bases stayed unmatched. The length of the CDR3 is 18 residues. The germline V gene encodes CDR1 LGHNT and CDR2 FRNRAP. The CDR3 sequence: CASGLVKEGQGTFYEQYF. CDR3 nucleotide sequence: TGTGCTAGTGGTTTGGTAAAGGAGGGACAGGGGACCTTCTACGAGCAGTACTTC.

The sample holds a few counts of this clone. Here the CDR3 reads CAWSSLGRYSGANVLTF. CDR3 coding DNA: TGTGCCTGGAGTTCCCTCGGGCGGTACTCTGGGGCCAACGTCCTGACTTTC. The rearrangement joins TRBV30 to TRBJ2-6, with unresolved D. CDR1 and CDR2 from the germline V gene are GTSNPN and SVGIG (reference sequence). Trimming pared 2 bases from V and 0 bases from J, leaving 14 bases between. CDR3 length equals 17 residues. The variable domain in full, completed from reference TRBV30 and TRBJ2-6, reads SQTIHQWPATLVQPVGSPLSLECTVEGTSNPNLYWYRQAAGRGLQLLFYSVGIGQISSEVPQNLSASRPQDRQFILSSKKLLLSDSGFYLCAWSSLGRYSGANVLTFGAGSRLTVL.

The chain is built from TRBV18 and TRBJ2-7; 9 bases are a match to TRBD2. Germline V gene lookup returns CDR1 KGHSH and CDR2 LQKENI. This CDR3 contains 14 residues. V shed 4 bases and J 4 bases; nucleotides not matched to a gene: 5. The CDR3 DNA follows: TGTGCCAGCTCACTGACTAGCGGAGCTTACGAGCAGTACTTC. It is translated as CASSLTSGAYEQYF.

V usage is TRBV9 and J usage is TRBJ1-1; D is undetermined. The germline V and J ends were trimmed by 1 base and 1 base, with 11 bases remaining between them. Germline CDR1 SGDLS, CDR2 YYNGEE. The CDR3 length is 15 residues. As DNA, the CDR3 is TGTGCCAGCAGCGTATTACCTAGATGGAACACTGAAGCTTTCTTT. This translates into CASSVLPRWNTEAFF.

The V call is TRBV30, the J call TRBJ1-1; 7 nucleotides line up with TRBD1. Germline loops: CDR1 GTSNPN, CDR2 SVGIG (reference sequence). CDR3 length: 14 residues. V was clipped by 4 bases and J by 4 bases; unmatched bases: 9. The CDR3 loop reads CAWINRGRATEAFF. The CDR3 region has the DNA TGTGCCTGGATTAACAGGGGAAGGGCCACTGAAGCTTTCTTT.

The chain has TRBV7-8 and TRBJ2-7, with 7 positions matching TRBD1. The V segment lost 5 bases and the J segment 12 bases; nucleotides outside the gene matches: 13. This CDR3 is built from 13 residues. CDR1 SGHVS and CDR2 FQNEAQ come from the germline V gene. CDR3 region: CASSRDSPFDMYF. The CDR3 nucleotides are TGTGCCAGCAGCCGGGACAGCCCATTTGACATGTACTTC.

The rearrangement links TRBV2 to TRBJ2-4; possibly TRBD1 for D (5 bases). This CDR3 contains 13 residues. Germline loops: CDR1 SNHLY, CDR2 FYNNEI. The V gene lost 8 bases and the J gene lost 5 bases, with 13 bases spanning the gap. CDR3: CASGRTSQNIQYF. Here the CDR3 DNA reads TGTGCCAGCGGCCGGACATCCCAAAACATTCAGTACTTC.

The gene calls are TRBV19 and TRBJ2-7; 8 bases align to TRBD1. The CDR3 consists of 15 residues. V dropped 0 bases and J dropped 3; count of bases not matched to a gene: 4. The germline gives CDR1 LNHDA, CDR2 SQIVND (reference sequence). This chain's CDR3 is CASSIEGTGHYEQYF. Written as DNA, the CDR3 is TGTGCCAGTAGTATAGAAGGGACAGGACACTACGAGCAGTACTTC.

The J gene is TRBJ2-3, the V gene TRBV29-1; 9 nucleotides match TRBD2. The ends lost 6 bases at V and 3 bases at J; junction bases unmatched: 7. This CDR3 has 14 residues. Germline-derived CDR1 and CDR2 are SQVTM and ANQGSEA. This chain's CDR3 is CSVPTSGVTDTQYF. In nucleotides, the CDR3 is TGCAGCGTACCGACTAGCGGAGTTACAGATACGCAGTATTTT.

This clone was found a few times. The J gene is TRBJ2-4, the V gene TRBV10-3; D perhaps matches TRBD1 (5 bases). Looked up from germline, CDR1 is ENHRY and CDR2 is SYGVKD. This CDR3 is built from 15 residues. The V end was cut by 0 bases, the J end by 8 bases, with 14 bases between. The CDR3 region has the DNA TGTGCCATCAGTGAGTCAACGGGTCCAGGGCACATTCAGTACTTC. It codes for CAISESTGPGHIQYF.

The chain recombines TRBV4-2 with TRBJ2-5, with 8 positions matching TRBD1. Germline CDR1 is LGHNA and CDR2 is YNFKEQ. Unmatched junction bases numbered 9, after V lost 1 base and J lost 5 bases. The CDR3 length is 16 residues. CDR3 sequence reads: CASSQASGGFSETQYF. The CDR3 nucleotides are TGTGCCAGCAGCCAAGCGTCAGGGGGCTTTTCGGAGACCCAGTACTTC.

This clone appeared a few times. The genes are TRBV29-1 and TRBJ2-2, with 7 bases identical to TRBD1. From germline, CDR1 is SQVTM and CDR2 ANQGSEA. V was pared by 3 bases and J by 0 bases, with 4 bases of the junction left unmatched. This CDR3 has 15 amino acids. CDR3: CSVDLQGSNTGELFF. The CDR3 DNA reads TGCAGCGTTGATTTACAGGGGTCGAACACCGGGGAGCTGTTTTTT.

A note on this clone: This same CDR3 is encoded by further DNA sequences in the sample. The chain has TRBV5-1 and TRBJ2-3, with TRBD2 matching over 7 bases. The germline V gene encodes CDR1 SGHRS and CDR2 YFSETQ. The CDR3 spans 16 residues. J lost 0 bases, V lost 4 bases, and 8 bases had no gene match. The CDR3 reads CASSPPGAGSTDTQYF. As DNA, the CDR3 is TGCGCCAGCAGCCCCCCTGGAGCGGGGAGCACAGATACGCAGTATTTT.

This clone was seen more than once but under ten times. At the DNA level, this CDR3 is encoded by other sequences in the same sample as well. The V call is TRBV29-1, the J call TRBJ2-6; D gene ambiguous. Trimming cost V 1 base and J 2 bases, with 3 bases left between them. This CDR3 is 13 amino acids long. Germline CDR1 SQVTM, CDR2 ANQGSEA. The CDR3, as DNA: TGCAGCGTTGAAGGGACTGGGGCCAACGTCCTGACTTTC. Its translation: CSVEGTGANVLTF.

This clone was counted between two and nine times. V and J are TRBV29-1 and TRBJ2-7; the D call may be TRBD1 or TRBD2 (5 bases each). The V end lost 8 bases, the J end lost 2 bases, and 16 bases lay between the germline ends. The CDR3 consists of 13 residues. Per the germline V gene, CDR1 is SQVTM and CDR2 is ANQGSEA. The CDR3: CSTTGTETYEQYF. CDR3 in DNA: TGCAGCACAACCGGGACGGAGACCTACGAGCAGTACTTC.

The chain recombines TRBV28 with TRBJ2-1, with D possibly matching TRBD1 (6 bases). The germline V gene has CDR1 MDHEN and CDR2 SYDVKM. Trimming stripped 3 bases from V and 1 base from J, with 22 bases between. This CDR3 is built from 19 residues. This CDR3 is CASSLSLQGALSSYNEQFF. The CDR3 bases are TGTGCCAGCAGTTTGTCCTTACAGGGTGCCCTGAGTTCCTACAATGAGCAGTTCTTC.

This clone appeared a few times. The V call is TRBV27, the J call TRBJ2-7; 11 positions agree with TRBD2. Germline V lookup: CDR1 MNHEY, CDR2 SMNVEV (reference sequence). The CDR3 totals 16 residues. The junction had 11 bases not matched to a gene; V was cut back by 4 bases and J by 6 bases. CDR3 loop: CASSSLGTSGQSEQYF. For the CDR3, the DNA is TGTGCCAGCAGTTCCTTAGGGACTAGCGGACAGAGCGAGCAGTACTTC.

This chain uses TRBV2 with TRBJ1-1; D might be TRBD1 (6 bases). Germline V gives CDR1 SNHLY, CDR2 FYNNEI. Trimming stripped 2 bases from V and 0 bases from J, with 7 bases between. The CDR3 has 14 amino acids. The CDR3 nucleotides read TGTGCCAGCAGTGAACAGGGGATGAACACTGAAGCTTTCTTT. Protein sequence: CASSEQGMNTEAFF. The full variable domain, rest sourced from reference TRBV2 and TRBJ1-1, is EPEVTQTPSHQVTQMGQEVILRCVPISNHLYFYWYRQILGQKVEFLVSFYNNEISEKSEIFDDQFSVERPDGSNFTLKIRSTKLEDSAMYFCASSEQGMNTEAFFGQGTRLTVV.

This clone was detected a few times. The chain recombines TRBV4-1 with TRBJ2-5; D not resolved. Looked up from germline, CDR1 is MGHRA and CDR2 is YSYEKL. Trimming cost V 1 base and J 4 bases, with 10 bases left between them. CDR3 size: 14 residues. The CDR3 nucleotides read TGCGCCAGCAGCCAAGTCATAAGTGTAGAGACCCAGTACTTC. Encoded protein: CASSQVISVETQYF.

This chain connects TRBV4-1 to TRBJ2-4; D is unclear. Germline-derived CDR1 and CDR2 are MGHRA and YSYEKL. The CDR3 runs to 16 residues. V was clipped by 3 bases and J by 7 bases, with 19 bases between them. The CDR3 spells CASSHPGKGLGNIQYF. The CDR3 DNA is TGCGCCAGCAGCCACCCTGGAAAGGGCCTGGGGAACATTCAGTACTTC.

This clone was observed a handful of times. The genes are TRBV30 and TRBJ2-7, with D unclear. V was shortened by 1 base and J by 3 bases, with 10 bases between the two germline ends. Germline CDR1 is GTSNPN and CDR2 is SVGIG (reference sequence). The CDR3 extends over 13 amino acids. The CDR3 reads CAWSDTRNYEQYF. CDR3 coding DNA: TGTGCCTGGAGTGACACACGAAACTACGAGCAGTACTTC.

CDR3 DNA: TGTGCCAGCAGTCGACAGGGTTACTATGGCTACACCTTC. Translating it yields CASSRQGYYGYTF. V gene TRBV27 combines with J gene TRBJ1-2; TRBD1 aligns across 7 bases. Germline values: CDR1 MNHEY, CDR2 SMNVEV (reference sequence). The CDR3 consists of 13 residues. Trimming took 5 bases from V and 3 from J; bases not matched to a gene: 3.

The chain links TRBV4-1 to TRBJ2-1, with D possibly being TRBD2 (6 bases). V was pared by 0 bases and J by 0 bases, with 12 bases between. Germline values: CDR1 MGHRA, CDR2 YSYEKL. The CDR3 spans 17 residues. The CDR3 DNA is TGCGCCAGCAGCCAAGATTACAGCGGGTCCTCCTACAATGAGCAGTTCTTC. It is translated as CASSQDYSGSSYNEQFF.